Here is one T cell receptor (beta chain) with its context. Its antigen is not identified. The sample is drawn from a study of radiation and T cells in renal cell carcinoma. On the study more broadly: Nephrectomy followed 15 Gy stereotactic body radiation by 4 weeks. Study-level results: Baseline intratumoral clonotype presence is unknown without pretreatment biopsies.

The CDR3 spans 14 residues. V shed 1 base and J shed 4 bases, with 10 bases lying between them. Germline V gene lookup returns CDR1 SGHTA and CDR2 FQGNSA. Sample time point: blood 2 weeks post-SBRT. As for treatment: 15 Gy SBRT to primary tumor, nephrectomy 4 weeks later. Clear cell pathology was present in this patient's renal cell carcinoma. Clones were read by immunoSEQ multiplex PCR, and TCRdb kept only the in-frame ones, dropping some. The sample has 100,000 to 150,000 clones; about four fifths are singletons. The TCR was taken from a man aged 50 or older with renal cell carcinoma. The V call is TRBV7-2, the J call TRBJ2-5; a possible D gene is TRBD1 (6 bases). The sequenced sample was blood, obtained from a patient whose treatment included radiotherapy and nephrectomy. The CDR3 nucleotides are TGTGCCAGCAGCTTAGATCAGGGGCGAGAGACCCAGTACTTC. As protein: CASSLDQGRETQYF.